The 15 T cell receptor beta chains below all came from one sample that was sequenced in a study of cytotoxic CD8 clonotypes in ibrutinib-treated CLL. Sequencing used immunoSEQ multiplex PCR; TCRdb keeps in-frame clones, though not all of them. Of more than 110,000 clones in the sample, around 76% were seen once. The sequences come from PBMCs, collected after 24 months of ibrutinib treatment. The receptors come from a human donor with chronic lymphocytic leukemia.

The chain joins TRBV7-7 to TRBJ2-2; D gene ambiguous. This CDR3 contains 13 residues. V shed 6 bases and J shed 4 bases, with 9 bases lying between them. Germline V gene data show CDR1 as SSHAT and CDR2 as FNYEAQ (reference sequence). DNA for the CDR3: TGTGCCAGCAGACACGACCTCACCGGGGAGCTGTTTTTT. It encodes CASRHDLTGELFF. The variable domain in full, completed from reference TRBV7-7 and TRBJ2-2, reads GAGVSQSPRYKVTKRGQDVTLRCDPISSHATLYWYQQALGQGPEFLTYFNYEAQPDKSGLPSDRFSAERPEGSISTLTIQRTEQRDSAMYRCASRHDLTGELFFGEGSRLTVL.

The chain employs TRBV9 and TRBJ2-1; the match to TRBD2 covers 7 bases. After removal of 3 bases from V and 0 bases from J, the junction contained 3 bases not matched to a gene. The length of the CDR3 is 15 residues. The germline V gene encodes CDR1 SGDLS and CDR2 YYNGEE. CDR3 amino acids: CASSAGGSSYNEQFF. Here the CDR3 DNA reads TGTGCCAGCAGCGCCGGCGGGAGCTCCTACAATGAGCAGTTCTTC. Using reference TRBV9 and TRBJ2-1 for the parts outside the CDR3, the full variable domain is DSGVTQTPKHLITATGQRVTLRCSPRSGDLSVYWYQQSLDQGLQFLIQYYNGEERAKGNILERFSAQQFPDLHSELNLSSLELGDSALYFCASSAGGSSYNEQFFGPGTRLTVL.

This rearrangement joins TRBV11-2 to TRBJ2-7; 8 nucleotides align to TRBD1. Germline values: CDR1 SGHAT, CDR2 FQNNGV. The V segment lost 5 bases and the J segment 4 bases; nucleotides outside the gene matches: 10. The CDR3 has 15 amino acids. The CDR3 nucleotides are TGTGCCAGCAGCCACATAACAGGGGGGAGGTACGAGCAGTACTTC. Translated, it gives CASSHITGGRYEQYF.

DNA of the CDR3: TGTGCCAGCAGTTTGGGGGTGGTGGGCGAGCAGTACTTC. Translation: CASSLGVVGEQYF. The gene calls are TRBV28 and TRBJ2-7; D is tentatively TRBD1 or TRBD2 (5 bases each). The CDR3 sequence is 13 residues long. In germline, CDR1 is MDHEN, CDR2 SYDVKM. V was pared by 3 bases and J by 6 bases, with 12 bases between.

The chain is built from TRBV21-1 and TRBJ1-4; TRBD1, the table's D call, lacks a check against the DNA. TRBV21-1 constitutes a pseudogene. The CDR3 extends over 11 amino acids. This chain's CDR3 is CASSPQRQGHF. In DNA, the CDR3 is TGTGCCAGCAGCCCTCAGAGGCAGGGCCATTTT.

The genes are TRBV4-3 and TRBJ2-7; 7 bases are a match to TRBD2. The CDR3 is made up of 15 amino acids. Germline loops: CDR1 LGHNA, CDR2 YSLEER. J was trimmed by 2 bases and V by 3 bases; bases with no gene match: 7. The CDR3 region is CASSQGVAGAYEQYF. The DNA for the CDR3 is TGCGCCAGCAGCCAGGGCGTGGCGGGGGCCTACGAGCAGTACTTC.

The rearrangement links TRBV5-1 to TRBJ1-4; no reliable D call. The V gene's germline CDR1 is SGHRS and CDR2 YFSETQ. Trimming pared 0 bases from V and 7 bases from J, leaving 7 bases between. CDR3 length equals 13 residues. The CDR3 bases are TGCGCCAGCAGCTTGGTTTCGGCTGAAAAACTGTTTTTT. Protein: CASSLVSAEKLFF.

The chain links TRBV7-3 to TRBJ2-2; the D call may be TRBD1 or TRBD2 (5 bases each). V lost 5 bases to trimming and J lost 5 bases, with 15 bases between them. This CDR3 comprises 15 residues. CDR1 SGHTA and CDR2 FQGTGA come from the germline V gene. CDR3 amino acids: CASSATGGGTGELFF. The DNA for the CDR3 is TGTGCCAGCAGCGCAACAGGTGGCGGGACCGGGGAGCTGTTTTTT.

The gene calls are TRBV11-2 and TRBJ2-7, with D possibly being TRBD1 or TRBD2 (5 bases each). V dropped 1 base and J dropped 2 bases, with 15 bases sitting between them. Germline assignment: CDR1 SGHAT and CDR2 FQNNGV. CDR3 length equals 16 residues. Here the CDR3 reads CASSLAVEWGTYEQYF. The DNA of the CDR3 is TGTGCCAGCAGCTTAGCGGTGGAGTGGGGGACCTACGAGCAGTACTTC. The full variable domain, in which reference TRBV11-2 and TRBJ2-7 provide the parts outside the CDR3, is EAGVAQSPRYKIIEKRQSVAFWCNPISGHATLYWYQQILGQGPKLLIQFQNNGVVDDSQLPKDRFSAERLKGVDSTLKIQPAKLEDSAVYLCASSLAVEWGTYEQYFGPGTRLTVT.

V gene TRBV25-1 combines with J gene TRBJ2-4; no clear D gene. V lost 5 bases and J 2 bases, leaving 13 bases between the germline ends. CDR3 size: 15 residues. CDR1 and CDR2 from the germline V gene are MGHDK and SYGVNS. CDR3 amino acids: CASSPPRQTKNIQYF. The CDR3 bases are TGTGCCAGCAGTCCCCCTCGGCAGACCAAAAACATTCAGTACTTC.

The chain joins TRBV5-1 to TRBJ1-2, with no clear D. Trimming shortened V by 0 bases and J by 4 bases, and 7 bases separated the two germline ends. This CDR3 region has 13 residues. The germline V gene encodes CDR1 SGHRS and CDR2 YFSETQ. The CDR3 bases are TGCGCCAGCAGCTTGGGCGGAACCTATGGCTACACCTTC. This encodes CASSLGGTYGYTF. Looking up the rest from reference TRBV5-1 and TRBJ1-2 gives the full variable domain: KAGVTQTPRYLIKTRGQQVTLSCSPISGHRSVSWYQQTPGQGLQFLFEYFSETQRNKGNFPGRFSGRQFSNSRSEMNVSTLELGDSALYLCASSLGGTYGYTFGSGTRLTVV.

The chain is built from TRBV5-1 and TRBJ1-2; perhaps TRBD1 as D (5 bases). V lost 0 bases and J 1 base, leaving 7 bases between the germline ends. The CDR3 extends over 14 amino acids. CDR1 is SGHRS, CDR2 YFSETQ, per germline. CDR3 in amino acids: CASSLAQVNYGYTF. The DNA of the CDR3 is TGCGCCAGCAGCTTGGCACAGGTTAACTATGGCTACACCTTC.

The V and J genes are TRBV7-3 and TRBJ1-1, with TRBD1 matching over 9 bases. The CDR3 contains 17 residues. The ends lost 1 base at V and 3 bases at J; junction bases unmatched: 9. The germline CDR1 and CDR2 sequences are SGHTA and FQGTGA. CDR3 coding DNA: TGTGCCAGCAGCTTAAGGGGGACAGGGTCCTCTCACACTGAAGCTTTCTTT. Its protein product is CASSLRGTGSSHTEAFF.

V gene TRBV28 combines with J gene TRBJ2-7, with 8 bases lining up with TRBD2. V was clipped by 5 bases and J by 6 bases; unmatched bases: 9. The CDR3 length is 14 residues. The V gene's germline CDR1 is MDHEN and CDR2 SYDVKM. CDR3 sequence: CASSPPGGWVEQYF. In DNA, the CDR3 is TGTGCCAGCAGTCCCCCGGGGGGGTGGGTCGAGCAGTACTTC.

V usage is TRBV6-5 and J usage is TRBJ1-1; D gene uncertain. The ends were cut back, 6 bases at V and 6 bases at J, with 8 bases in the middle. In germline, CDR1 is MNHEY, CDR2 SVGAGI. This CDR3 comprises 11 residues. DNA of the CDR3: TGTGCCAGCAGGGACGGTTCTGAAGCTTTCTTT. Encoded protein: CASRDGSEAFF.